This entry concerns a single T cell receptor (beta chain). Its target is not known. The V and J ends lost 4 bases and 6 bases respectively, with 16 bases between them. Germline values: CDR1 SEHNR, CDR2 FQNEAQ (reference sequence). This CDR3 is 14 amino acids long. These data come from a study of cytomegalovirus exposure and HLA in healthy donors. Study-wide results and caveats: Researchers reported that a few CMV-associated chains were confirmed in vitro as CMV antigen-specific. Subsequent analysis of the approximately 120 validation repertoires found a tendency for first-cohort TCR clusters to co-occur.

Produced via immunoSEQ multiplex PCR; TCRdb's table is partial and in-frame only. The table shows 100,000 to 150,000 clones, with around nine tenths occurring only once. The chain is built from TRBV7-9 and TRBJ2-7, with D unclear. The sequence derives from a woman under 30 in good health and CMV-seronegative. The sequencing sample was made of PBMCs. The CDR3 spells CASSSPRIGSEQYF. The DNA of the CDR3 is TGTGCCAGCAGCTCCCCTAGGATCGGCTCCGAGCAGTACTTC. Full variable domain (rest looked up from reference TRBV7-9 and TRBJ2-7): DTGVSQNPRHKITKRGQNVTFRCDPISEHNRLYWYRQTLGQGPEFLTYFQNEAQLEKSRLLSDRFSAERPKGSFSTLEIQRTEQGDSAMYLCASSSPRIGSEQYFGPGTRLTVT.